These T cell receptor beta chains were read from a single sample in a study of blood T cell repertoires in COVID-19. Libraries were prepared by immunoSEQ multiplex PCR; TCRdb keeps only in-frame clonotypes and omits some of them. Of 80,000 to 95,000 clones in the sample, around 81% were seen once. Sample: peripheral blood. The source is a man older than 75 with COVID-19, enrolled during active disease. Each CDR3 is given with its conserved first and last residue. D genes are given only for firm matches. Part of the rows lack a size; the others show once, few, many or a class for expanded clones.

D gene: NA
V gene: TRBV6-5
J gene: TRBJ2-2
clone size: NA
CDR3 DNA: TGTGCCAGCAGCCGGGGTGACGGGGAGCTGTTTTTT
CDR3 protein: CASSRGDGELFF

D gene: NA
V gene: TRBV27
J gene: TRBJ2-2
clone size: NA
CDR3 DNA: TGTGCCAGCCGGGGGGCCCTGAACACCGGGGAGCTGTTTTTT
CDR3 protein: CASRGALNTGELFF

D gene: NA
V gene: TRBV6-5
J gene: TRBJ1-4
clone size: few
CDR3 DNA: TGTGCCAGCAGTTACTCGCAGGCTAATGAAAAACTGTTTTTT
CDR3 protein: CASSYSQANEKLFF

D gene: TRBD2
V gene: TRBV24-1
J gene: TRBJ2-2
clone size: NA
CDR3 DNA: TGTGCCACCAGTGCCCCCATAGCGGGAAAAGCTCCGAACACCGGGGAGCTGTTTTTT
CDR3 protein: CATSAPIAGKAPNTGELFF

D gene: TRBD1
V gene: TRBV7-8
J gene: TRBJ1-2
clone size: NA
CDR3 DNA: TGTGCCAGCAGCTCAAACCCGGGACAGGGGGATTCCGACTATGGCTACACCTTC
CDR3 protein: CASSSNPGQGDSDYGYTF

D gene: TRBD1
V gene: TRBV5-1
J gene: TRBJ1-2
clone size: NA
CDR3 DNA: TGCGCCAGCAGCTTGGCCGGGACAGGGGGCGGCTATGGCTACACCTTC
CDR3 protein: CASSLAGTGGGYGYTF

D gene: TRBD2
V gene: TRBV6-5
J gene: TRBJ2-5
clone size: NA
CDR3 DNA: TGTGCCAGCAGCCTGGTCGGCGGGGGTCAAGAGACCCAGTACTTC
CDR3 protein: CASSLVGGGQETQYF

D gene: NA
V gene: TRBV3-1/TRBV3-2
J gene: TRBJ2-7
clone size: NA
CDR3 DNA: TGTGCCAGCAGCCAAGACCTTTCCTCCTACGAGCAGTACTTC
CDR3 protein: CASSQDLSSYEQYF

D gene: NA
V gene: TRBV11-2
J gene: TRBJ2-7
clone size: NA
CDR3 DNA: TGTGCCAGCAGCTTGCAGCAGGGGGGACTAGTCGTCTACGAGCAGTACTTC
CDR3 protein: CASSLQQGGLVVYEQYF

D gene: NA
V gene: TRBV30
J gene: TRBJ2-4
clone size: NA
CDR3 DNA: TGTGCCTGGAGTGGAGGGAGGGGGAACATTCAGTACTTC
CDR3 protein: CAWSGGRGNIQYF